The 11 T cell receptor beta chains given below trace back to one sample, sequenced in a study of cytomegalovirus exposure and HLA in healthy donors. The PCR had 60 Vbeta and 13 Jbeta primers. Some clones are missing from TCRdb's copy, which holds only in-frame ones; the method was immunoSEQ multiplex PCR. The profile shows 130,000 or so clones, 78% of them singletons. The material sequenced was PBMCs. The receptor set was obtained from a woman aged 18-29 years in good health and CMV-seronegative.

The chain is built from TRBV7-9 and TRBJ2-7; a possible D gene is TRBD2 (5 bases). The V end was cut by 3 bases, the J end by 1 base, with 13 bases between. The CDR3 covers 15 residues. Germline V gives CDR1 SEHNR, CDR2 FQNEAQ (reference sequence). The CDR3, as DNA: TGTGCCAGCAGCTTGGCCCTGGGGAGATCCTACGAGCAGTACTTC. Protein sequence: CASSLALGRSYEQYF.

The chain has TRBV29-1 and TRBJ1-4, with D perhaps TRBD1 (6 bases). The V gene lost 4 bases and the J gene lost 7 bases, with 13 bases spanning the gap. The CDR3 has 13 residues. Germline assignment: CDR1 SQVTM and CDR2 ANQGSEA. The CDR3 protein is CSVGSRGVEKLFF. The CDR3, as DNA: TGCAGCGTTGGAAGCAGGGGAGTTGAAAAACTGTTTTTT.

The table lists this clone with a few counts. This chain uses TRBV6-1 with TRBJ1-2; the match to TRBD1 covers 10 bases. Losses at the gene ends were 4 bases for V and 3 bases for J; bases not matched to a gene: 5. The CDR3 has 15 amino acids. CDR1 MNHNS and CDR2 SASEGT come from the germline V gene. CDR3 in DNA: TGTGCCAGCAGTGGTAGACAGGGGGCAGACTATGGCTACACCTTC. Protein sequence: CASSGRQGADYGYTF.

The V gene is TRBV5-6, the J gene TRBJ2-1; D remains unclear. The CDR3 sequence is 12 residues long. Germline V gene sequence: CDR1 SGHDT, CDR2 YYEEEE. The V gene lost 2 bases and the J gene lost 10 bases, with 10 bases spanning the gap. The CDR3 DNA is TGTGCCAGCAGCTTAGGAGAGTGGGAGCAGTTCTTC. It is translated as CASSLGEWEQFF.

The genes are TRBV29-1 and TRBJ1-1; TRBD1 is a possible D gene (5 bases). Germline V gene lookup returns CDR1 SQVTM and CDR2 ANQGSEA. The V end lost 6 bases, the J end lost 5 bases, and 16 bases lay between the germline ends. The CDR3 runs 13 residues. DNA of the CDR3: TGCAGCGTCCAGGAGGGGCCAGGGACTGAAGCTTTCTTT. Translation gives CSVQEGPGTEAFF.

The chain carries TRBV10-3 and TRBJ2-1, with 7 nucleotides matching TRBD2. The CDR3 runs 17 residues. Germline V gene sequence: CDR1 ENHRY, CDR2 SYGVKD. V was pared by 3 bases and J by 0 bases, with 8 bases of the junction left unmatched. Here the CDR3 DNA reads TGTGCCATCAGTGAAGGTGGGAGGGTGTTCTCCTACAATGAGCAGTTCTTC. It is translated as CAISEGGRVFSYNEQFF.

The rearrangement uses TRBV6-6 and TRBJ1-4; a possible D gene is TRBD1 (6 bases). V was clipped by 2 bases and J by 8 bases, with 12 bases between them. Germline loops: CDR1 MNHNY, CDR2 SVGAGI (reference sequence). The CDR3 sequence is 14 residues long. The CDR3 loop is CASSYDGGQEKLFF. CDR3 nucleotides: TGTGCCAGCAGTTACGACGGGGGGCAAGAAAAACTGTTTTTT.

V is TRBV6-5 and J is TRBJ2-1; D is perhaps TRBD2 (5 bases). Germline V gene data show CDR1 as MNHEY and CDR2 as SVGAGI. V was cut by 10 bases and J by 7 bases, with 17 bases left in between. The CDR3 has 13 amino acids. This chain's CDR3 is CATGIPTRNEQFF. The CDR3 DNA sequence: TGTGCCACCGGGATACCGACGAGGAATGAGCAGTTCTTC.

CDR3 in amino acids: CASSQSGVGADTQYF. The DNA of the CDR3 is TGTGCCAGCAGCCAGAGCGGGGTTGGAGCAGATACGCAGTATTTT. The rearrangement links TRBV11-2 to TRBJ2-3, with 7 bases that match TRBD2. Germline V CDR1 and CDR2: SGHAT, FQNNGV. With V trimmed by 5 bases and J by 4 bases, 9 bases remained unmatched. This CDR3 has 15 amino acids.

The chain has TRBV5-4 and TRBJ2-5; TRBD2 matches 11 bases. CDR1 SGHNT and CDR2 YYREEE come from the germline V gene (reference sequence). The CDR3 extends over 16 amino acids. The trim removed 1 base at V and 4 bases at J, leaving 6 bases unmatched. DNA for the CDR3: TGTGCCAGCAGCTTGTCTAGCGGGAGGTCGGGAGAGACCCAGTACTTC. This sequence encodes CASSLSSGRSGETQYF.

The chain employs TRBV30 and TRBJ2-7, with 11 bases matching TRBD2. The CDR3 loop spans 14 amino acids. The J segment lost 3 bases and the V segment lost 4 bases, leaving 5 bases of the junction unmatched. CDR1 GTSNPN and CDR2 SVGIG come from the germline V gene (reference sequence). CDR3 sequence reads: CAWNPGLADYEQYF. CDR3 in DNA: TGTGCCTGGAATCCGGGACTAGCGGACTACGAGCAGTACTTC.